This entry describes one T cell receptor (beta chain). The CDR3 runs to 19 residues. Germline V gives CDR1 LNHDA, CDR2 SQIVND (reference sequence). V dropped 3 bases and J dropped 4; count of bases not matched to a gene: 16. Researchers ran the PCR with 60 Vbeta and 13 Jbeta primers. Repertoires were generated with immunoSEQ multiplex PCR, while TCRdb's copy carries only in-frame clones and drops some. The sample shows roughly 71,000 clones, 70% to 80% of them seen only once. The data originate from a study of cytomegalovirus exposure and HLA in healthy donors. The source is a girl between 5 and 17 years old in good health and CMV-seropositive. The J gene is TRBJ2-3, the V gene TRBV19, with 10 bases matching TRBD1. The sequenced sample was PBMCs. CDR3 sequence reads: CASSIPLIRDRGGPDTQYF. The CDR3 DNA sequence: TGTGCCAGTAGTATTCCCCTAATCCGGGACAGGGGAGGTCCAGATACGCAGTATTTT.